These 24 T cell receptor beta chains came from one sample sequenced in a study of cytomegalovirus exposure and HLA in healthy donors. Primers for the PCR totalled 60 Vbeta and 13 Jbeta. The repertoire was sequenced with immunoSEQ multiplex PCR; TCRdb's copy has only in-frame clones and lacks some. The sample lists about 190,000 clones, 79% occurring once. The sequenced sample was PBMCs. The receptors originated from a woman under 30 in good health and CMV-seronegative.

The genes are TRBV15 and TRBJ2-3; perhaps TRBD2 as D (6 bases). Germline values: CDR1 LNHNV, CDR2 YYDKDF (reference sequence). There are 15 residues in the CDR3. V lost 4 bases and J lost 14, with 25 bases in between. The CDR3 is CATSTNSRLDLMRYF. The CDR3 bases are TGTGCCACCAGCACTAACTCTAGACTAGACCTAATGAGGTATTTT. The full variable domain, in which reference TRBV15 and TRBJ2-3 provide the parts outside the CDR3, is DAMVIQNPRYQVTQFGKPVTLSCSQTLNHNVMYWYQQKSSQAPKLLFHYYDKDFNNEADTPDNFQSRRPNTSFCFLDIRSPGLGDTAMYLCATSTNSRLDLMRYFGPGTRLTVL.

The V call is TRBV2, the J call TRBJ1-5; possibly TRBD1 for D (6 bases). V dropped 3 bases and J dropped 1 base, with 10 bases sitting between them. The CDR3 is 15 residues long. CDR1 and CDR2 from the germline V gene are SNHLY and FYNNEI. As DNA, the CDR3 is TGTGCCAGCAGTGAGCGGCAGGGGAGCAATCAGCCCCAGCATTTT. The encoded protein is CASSERQGSNQPQHF.

The chain links TRBV6-5 to TRBJ1-1, with 10 bases that match TRBD1. This CDR3 contains 15 residues. Germline V gene sequence: CDR1 MNHEY, CDR2 SVGAGI. V gave up 5 bases and J gave up 7 bases; unmatched junction bases: 10. CDR3 sequence (DNA): TGTGCCAGCAGTCCGACGGGACAGGGGCTCCGTGAAGCTTTCTTT. Translation: CASSPTGQGLREAFF.

The chain joins TRBV9 to TRBJ2-7, with TRBD1 matching over 7 bases. Germline V CDR1 and CDR2: SGDLS, YYNGEE. The CDR3 sequence is 15 residues long. V dropped 0 bases and J dropped 2; count of bases not matched to a gene: 5. In DNA, the CDR3 is TGTGCCAGCAGCGTAGGGGGACAGACCACCTACGAGCAGTACTTC. The encoded protein is CASSVGGQTTYEQYF.

The CDR3 DNA follows: TGTGCCAGCAGCTTCAGGGGGTCTCGTGAAAAACTGTTTTTT. This translates into CASSFRGSREKLFF. This rearrangement joins TRBV13 to TRBJ1-4; 7 bases align to TRBD1. Germline CDR1 and CDR2: PRHDT and FYEKMQ (reference sequence). The CDR3 covers 14 residues. Trimming cost V 3 bases and J 7 bases; bases outside gene matches: 5.

The rearrangement uses TRBV5-1 and TRBJ2-3; the D gene is possibly TRBD1 (5 bases). Trimming pared 4 bases from V and 2 bases from J, leaving 8 bases between. The CDR3 is made up of 13 amino acids. Germline values: CDR1 SGHRS, CDR2 YFSETQ. The CDR3 sequence is CASSLTVTDTQYF. The DNA of the CDR3 is TGCGCCAGCAGCCTGACAGTCACAGATACGCAGTATTTT.

The rearrangement links TRBV6-5 to TRBJ2-7; tentatively, D is TRBD2 (6 bases). V was trimmed by 0 bases and J by 2 bases, leaving 11 bases between them. Per the germline V gene, CDR1 is MNHEY and CDR2 is SVGAGI. The CDR3 sequence is 15 residues long. The CDR3 loop is CASSYSSGPTYEQYF. CDR3 bases: TGTGCCAGCAGTTACTCTAGCGGACCGACCTACGAGCAGTACTTC.

The genes are TRBV29-1 and TRBJ2-7; a possible D gene is TRBD2 (5 bases). Trimming took 6 bases from V and 3 from J, leaving 15 bases between them. The germline gives CDR1 SQVTM, CDR2 ANQGSEA. The CDR3 extends over 13 amino acids. Here the CDR3 reads CSVAVGVLYEQYF. As DNA, the CDR3 is TGCAGCGTGGCGGTCGGGGTACTCTACGAGCAGTACTTC.

The CDR3 DNA is TGTGCCAGTAGTATAGTGTCGTCAGAAAATCAGCCCCAGCATTTT. Its protein is CASSIVSSENQPQHF. The chain has TRBV19 and TRBJ1-5; D uncertain. Germline-derived CDR1 and CDR2 are LNHDA and SQIVND (reference sequence). Trimming took off 1 base at V and 4 bases at J, with 11 bases between the two ends. This CDR3 has 15 amino acids.

DNA of the CDR3: TGCGCCAGCAGTGCCACAGGGGACAGATATGGCTACACCTTC. Its protein is CASSATGDRYGYTF. The rearrangement uses TRBV10-1 and TRBJ1-2, with 7 bases aligning to TRBD1. With V trimmed by 4 bases and J by 5 bases, 7 bases remained unmatched. The germline V gene encodes CDR1 WNHNN and CDR2 SYGVQD (reference sequence). CDR3 length: 14 residues.

The V and J genes are TRBV15 and TRBJ1-2; D call uncertain. The V gene's germline CDR1 is LNHNV and CDR2 YYDKDF (reference sequence). V was cut by 0 bases and J by 1 base, with 12 bases left in between. CDR3 length: 16 residues. CDR3 residues: CATSRDIGGSNYGYTF. The CDR3, as DNA: TGTGCCACCAGCAGAGATATTGGAGGGAGTAACTATGGCTACACCTTC.

This chain joins TRBV30 and TRBJ2-1; D possibly corresponds to TRBD1 (6 bases). The length of the CDR3 is 12 residues. Trimming took off 7 bases at V and 8 bases at J, with 15 bases between the two ends. CDR1 GTSNPN and CDR2 SVGIG come from the germline V gene (reference sequence). DNA of the CDR3: TGTGCCTTGTTGCAGGGGATGGATGAGCAGTTCTTC. Translation: CALLQGMDEQFF.

The chain recombines TRBV13 with TRBJ1-3; 7 positions agree with TRBD1. CDR1 is PRHDT, CDR2 FYEKMQ, per germline (reference sequence). The CDR3 is made up of 19 amino acids. With V trimmed by 1 base and J by 0 bases, 12 bases remained unmatched. CDR3 loop: CASSLEVTGSTSSGNTIYF. The CDR3 DNA sequence: TGTGCCAGCAGCTTAGAGGTGACAGGGTCAACGAGCTCTGGAAACACCATATATTTT.

The V and J genes are TRBV5-8 and TRBJ1-5; 7 positions match TRBD1. The CDR3 contains 15 residues. Germline V CDR1 and CDR2: SGHTS, YDEGEE. J gave up 0 bases and V 2 bases, and 2 bases lay outside the gene matches. The CDR3 spells CASSLQGYSNQPQHF. The CDR3 nucleotides are TGTGCCAGCAGCTTACAGGGGTATAGCAATCAGCCCCAGCATTTT.

The V call is TRBV5-1, the J call TRBJ2-7, with D uncertain. Between the trimmed V and J ends, which lost 4 bases and 2 bases, there was a span of 19 bases. The germline V gene encodes CDR1 SGHRS and CDR2 YFSETQ. The CDR3 spans 16 residues. CDR3 sequence reads: CASSPGVSVSTYEQYF. The CDR3 nucleotides read TGCGCCAGCAGCCCCGGAGTCTCGGTGTCTACCTACGAGCAGTACTTC.

The V call is TRBV19, the J call TRBJ2-1, with 9 bases matching TRBD1. Germline V gene lookup returns CDR1 LNHDA and CDR2 SQIVND (reference sequence). The CDR3 has 15 residues. The trim removed 2 bases at V and 7 bases at J, leaving 6 bases unmatched. CDR3: CASSIFGQGRNEQFF. CDR3 nucleotide sequence: TGTGCCAGTAGTATATTCGGACAGGGGAGGAATGAGCAGTTCTTC.

The CDR3: CASSIAEPSSYNEQFF. CDR3 bases: TGTGCCAGTAGTATAGCCGAGCCGAGCTCCTACAATGAGCAGTTCTTC. The chain links TRBV19 to TRBJ2-1; no definite D call. Trimming cost V 1 base and J 0 bases, with 10 bases left between them. Per germline, CDR1 LNHDA and CDR2 SQIVND (reference sequence). This CDR3 region has 16 residues.

This clone showed up just once. The V and J genes are TRBV15 and TRBJ2-7; 8 bases align to TRBD1. Germline trimming cut 3 bases from V and 6 bases from J; bases unmatched to any gene: 7. The CDR3 has 14 residues. The germline V gene encodes CDR1 LNHNV and CDR2 YYDKDF (reference sequence). The CDR3 nucleotides read TGTGCCACCAGCAGGCCCGGGACAGGCAGCGAGCAGTACTTC. Its translation is CATSRPGTGSEQYF.

There are a few counts of this clone. The chain uses TRBV11-2 and TRBJ2-7; 11 bases fit TRBD2. This CDR3 contains 16 residues. Germline V gene data show CDR1 as SGHAT and CDR2 as FQNNGV. Trimming cost V 3 bases and J 3 bases; bases outside gene matches: 7. This chain's CDR3 is CASSFGTGTSGYEQYF. The CDR3 DNA sequence: TGTGCCAGCAGCTTTGGAACCGGGACTAGCGGCTACGAGCAGTACTTC.

V usage is TRBV5-6 and J usage is TRBJ2-2; no clear D gene. The CDR3 length is 16 residues. Per germline, CDR1 SGHDT and CDR2 YYEEEE. Deletions cut 0 bases from V and 4 bases from J, with 13 bases between. The CDR3 nucleotides are TGTGCCAGCAGCTTGGAGGTAGTTCAGGTCACCGGGGAGCTGTTTTTT. Amino acids: CASSLEVVQVTGELFF.

CDR3 coding DNA: TGCACCAGCAGCCAAGATGGGAGTTATAGCAATCAGCCCCAGCATTTT. This encodes CTSSQDGSYSNQPQHF. This chain connects TRBV1 to TRBJ1-5. TRBV1 is a pseudogene locus. This CDR3 is 16 amino acids long.

The genes are TRBV5-6 and TRBJ2-2; no firm D call. V lost 0 bases and J lost 1, with 4 bases in between. The CDR3 has 14 amino acids. The V gene's germline CDR1 is SGHDT and CDR2 YYEEEE. The chain's CDR3 is CASSLALNTGELFF. The CDR3 coding sequence is TGTGCCAGCAGCTTGGCCCTGAACACCGGGGAGCTGTTTTTT.

Concerning this clone itself: The identical CDR3 is also encoded by other nucleotide sequences in the sample. This chain uses TRBV10-3 with TRBJ2-3; no clear D. CDR1 is ENHRY, CDR2 SYGVKD, per germline. Trimming took 2 bases from V and 2 from J, leaving 8 bases between them. The CDR3 is 14 residues long. The CDR3 region is CAISEGQDTDTQYF. Here the CDR3 DNA reads TGTGCCATCAGTGAGGGGCAAGACACAGATACGCAGTATTTT.

A few counts support this clone. V is TRBV28 and J is TRBJ1-2, with 7 bases that match TRBD1. Germline V CDR1 and CDR2: MDHEN, SYDVKM. Trimming at V came to 6 bases and at J to 8 bases, leaving 12 bases not matched to a gene. The CDR3 extends over 14 amino acids. CDR3 loop: CASSLGQTAGGYTF. The CDR3 bases are TGTGCCAGCAGCCTGGGACAGACGGCCGGGGGCTACACCTTC.